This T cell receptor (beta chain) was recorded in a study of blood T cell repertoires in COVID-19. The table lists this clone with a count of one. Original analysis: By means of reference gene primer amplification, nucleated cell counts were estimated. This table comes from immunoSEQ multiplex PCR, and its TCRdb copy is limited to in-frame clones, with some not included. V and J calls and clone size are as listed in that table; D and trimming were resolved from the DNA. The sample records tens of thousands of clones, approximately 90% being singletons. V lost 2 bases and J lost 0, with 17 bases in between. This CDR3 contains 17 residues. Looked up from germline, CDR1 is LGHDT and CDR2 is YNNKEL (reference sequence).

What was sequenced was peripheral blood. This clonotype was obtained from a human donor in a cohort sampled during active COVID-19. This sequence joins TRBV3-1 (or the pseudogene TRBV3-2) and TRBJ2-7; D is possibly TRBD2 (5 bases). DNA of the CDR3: TGTGCCAGCAGCCAAAATAATGCAGCGGTTTTCTCCTACGAGCAGTACTTC. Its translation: CASSQNNAAVFSYEQYF.